This entry lists 6 T cell receptor beta chains sequenced from one sample in a study of memory CD4+ T cells and cytomegalovirus serostatus. Sequencing used immunoSEQ multiplex PCR; TCRdb keeps in-frame clones, though not all of them. The sample lists 84,000 or so clones, 65% to 85% seen once, with around 0.77% in the top ten. Single viable CD3+CD4+CD8-CD45RO+ cells were sorted as the memory CD4+ T cells. Sample: memory CD4+ T cells from blood. The receptors derive from an adult in good health and CMV-seronegative.

As DNA, the CDR3 is TGTGCCTGGAGCACCGGGGGGCGGGGGGACCTTCGCACAGATACGCAGTATTTT. Amino acids: CAWSTGGRGDLRTDTQYF. V gene TRBV30 combines with J gene TRBJ2-3, with TRBD2 identical over 8 bases. The CDR3 covers 18 residues. Germline CDR1 and CDR2: GTSNPN and SVGIG (reference sequence). Trimming took 3 bases from V and 1 from J; bases not matched to a gene: 15. The full variable domain, with the rest looked up from reference TRBV30 and TRBJ2-3, is SQTIHQWPATLVQPVGSPLSLECTVEGTSNPNLYWYRQAAGRGLQLLFYSVGIGQISSEVPQNLSASRPQDRQFILSSKKLLLSDSGFYLCAWSTGGRGDLRTDTQYFGPGTRLTVL.

This clone was observed a handful of times. This chain joins TRBV15 and TRBJ1-2, with 8 bases fitting TRBD1. The CDR3 is 15 residues long. The V segment lost 1 base and the J segment 7 bases; nucleotides outside the gene matches: 8. Per the germline V gene, CDR1 is LNHNV and CDR2 is YYDKDF (reference sequence). CDR3 in amino acids: CATSRARTGTGGYTF. CDR3 DNA sequence: TGTGCCACCAGCAGAGCGCGGACAGGGACTGGTGGCTACACCTTC.

The rearrangement uses TRBV28 and TRBJ1-2; D may be TRBD1 (5 bases). Germline V gene lookup returns CDR1 MDHEN and CDR2 SYDVKM. The ends were cut back, 6 bases at V and 1 base at J, with 18 bases in the middle. There are 16 residues in the CDR3. The CDR3 region is CASRSPLRGDNYGYTF. CDR3 sequence (DNA): TGTGCCAGCAGGAGCCCCCTTCGGGGCGATAACTATGGCTACACCTTC.

This clone appeared a few times. J is TRBJ1-4 and V is TRBV11-2; a weak D match, TRBD1 (5 bases). Trimming cost V 5 bases and J 7 bases, with 17 bases left between them. Germline V gives CDR1 SGHAT, CDR2 FQNNGV. This CDR3 has 15 amino acids. CDR3 sequence (DNA): TGTGCCAGCAGCCCCGGCGGGGGGAATGTTGAAAAACTGTTTTTT. Residues: CASSPGGGNVEKLFF. The full variable domain, in which reference TRBV11-2 and TRBJ1-4 provide the parts outside the CDR3, is EAGVAQSPRYKIIEKRQSVAFWCNPISGHATLYWYQQILGQGPKLLIQFQNNGVVDDSQLPKDRFSAERLKGVDSTLKIQPAKLEDSAVYLCASSPGGGNVEKLFFGSGTQLSVL.

The V gene is TRBV12-2, the J gene TRBJ1-3. TRBV12-2 is a documented pseudogene. This CDR3 comprises 17 residues. DNA for the CDR3: TGTGCAAGTCGCTTAAAGTTCCGGGGACTCTCTGGAAACACCATATATTTT. Its protein is CASRLKFRGLSGNTIYF.

The rearrangement links TRBV4-2 to TRBJ2-5; TRBD2 aligns across 11 bases. Germline V gene lookup returns CDR1 LGHNA and CDR2 YNFKEQ. The length of the CDR3 is 17 residues. V dropped 8 bases and J dropped 0; count of bases not matched to a gene: 11. The CDR3 coding sequence is TGTGCCAGCGGCCCTATAGCGGGGGGGCCTAACCAAGAGACCCAGTACTTC. Translation gives CASGPIAGGPNQETQYF.